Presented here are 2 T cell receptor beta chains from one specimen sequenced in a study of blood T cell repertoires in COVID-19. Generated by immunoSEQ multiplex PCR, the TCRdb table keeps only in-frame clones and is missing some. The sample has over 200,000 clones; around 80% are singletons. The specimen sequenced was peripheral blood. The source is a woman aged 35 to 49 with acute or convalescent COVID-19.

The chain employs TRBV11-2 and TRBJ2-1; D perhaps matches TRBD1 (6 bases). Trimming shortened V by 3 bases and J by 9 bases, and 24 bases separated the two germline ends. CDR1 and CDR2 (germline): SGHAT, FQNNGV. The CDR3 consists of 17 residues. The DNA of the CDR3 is TGTGCCAGCAGCTTCCCGATCCGGGACATGGTTCGTCGTGAGCAGTTCTTC. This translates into CASSFPIRDMVRREQFF.

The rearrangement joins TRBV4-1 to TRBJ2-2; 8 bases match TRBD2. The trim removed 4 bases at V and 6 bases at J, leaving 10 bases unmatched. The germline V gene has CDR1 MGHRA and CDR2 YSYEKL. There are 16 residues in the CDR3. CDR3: CASSLRGGPDPGELFF. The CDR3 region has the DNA TGCGCCAGCAGCCTCCGGGGGGGGCCGGATCCCGGGGAGCTGTTTTTT.